This entry concerns a single T cell receptor beta chain. Sequenced by immunoSEQ multiplex PCR; TCRdb stores in-frame clones only, minus some. The sample consists of about 64,000 clones, 60% to 85% of them appearing once. These data are taken from a study of radiation and T cells in renal cell carcinoma. As for time point: blood 4 weeks post-SBRT, at nephrectomy. Specified treatment: 15 Gy SBRT to primary tumor, nephrectomy 4 weeks later. Source: blood, taken from a patient whose treatment included radiotherapy and nephrectomy. This sequence was found in a man in his fifties or sixties with renal cell carcinoma.

CDR3 coding DNA: TGTGCCAGTACGTCCAGGGACTACTATGGCTACACCTTC. It codes for CASTSRDYYGYTF. This chain joins TRBV19 and TRBJ1-2; D possibly corresponds to TRBD1 (5 bases). V lost 7 bases and J 3 bases, leaving 12 bases between the germline ends. The germline CDR1 and CDR2 sequences are LNHDA and SQIVND (reference sequence). The CDR3 spans 13 residues.